The entry below describes one T cell receptor beta chain. A read error is the likely source, as a far larger clone sits one nucleotide away. Multiplex PCR in two rounds served to amplify TCR beta CDR3 from genomic DNA. For every TRBV and TRBJ gene, a specific primer was used in first-round PCR. TCRdb ran MiXCR on the multiplex PCR reads and lists one entry per CDR3 protein. The table lists about 14,000 distinct CDR3 sequences, about 57% of them singletons. This entry belongs to a study of prognosis after radiotherapy for stage I lung cancer. Study summary: Non-small cell lung cancer patients were all deemed medically inoperable. In 3 to 5 fractions, radiotherapy was administered as SBRT with a biologically effective dose of at least 100 Gy.

Germline lookup yields CDR1 SSHAT and CDR2 FNYEAQ (reference sequence). V lost 2 bases and J 0 bases, leaving 14 bases between the germline ends. This CDR3 is 17 amino acids long. The sequence came from a donor aged 50 or older with non-small cell lung cancer. The V gene is TRBV7-7, the J gene TRBJ1-3, with a possible D match to TRBD1 (5 bases). Specimen: PBMCs, collected before or after stereotactic body radiation therapy (not recorded which). This CDR3 is CASSLFGDGISGNTIYF. The CDR3 DNA sequence: TGTGCCAGCAGCTTATTTGGGGACGGGATCTCTGGAAACACCATATATTTT. Complete variable domain (other parts from reference TRBV7-7 and TRBJ1-3): GAGVSQSPRYKVTKRGQDVTLRCDPISSHATLYWYQQALGQGPEFLTYFNYEAQPDKSGLPSDRFSAERPEGSISTLTIQRTEQRDSAMYRCASSLFGDGISGNTIYFGEGSWLTVV.